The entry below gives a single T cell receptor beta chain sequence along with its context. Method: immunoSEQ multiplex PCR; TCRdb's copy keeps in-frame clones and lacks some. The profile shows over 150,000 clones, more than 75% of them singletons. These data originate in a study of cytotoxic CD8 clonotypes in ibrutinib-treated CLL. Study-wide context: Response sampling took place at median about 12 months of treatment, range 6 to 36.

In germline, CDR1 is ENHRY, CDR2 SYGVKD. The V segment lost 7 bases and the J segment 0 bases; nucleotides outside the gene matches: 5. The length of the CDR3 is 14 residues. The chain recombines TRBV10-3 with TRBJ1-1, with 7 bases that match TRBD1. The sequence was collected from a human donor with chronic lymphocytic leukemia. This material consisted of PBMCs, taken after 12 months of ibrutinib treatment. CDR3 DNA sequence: TGTGCCATCAACCCGGGACAGATGAACACTGAAGCTTTCTTT. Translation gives CAINPGQMNTEAFF.